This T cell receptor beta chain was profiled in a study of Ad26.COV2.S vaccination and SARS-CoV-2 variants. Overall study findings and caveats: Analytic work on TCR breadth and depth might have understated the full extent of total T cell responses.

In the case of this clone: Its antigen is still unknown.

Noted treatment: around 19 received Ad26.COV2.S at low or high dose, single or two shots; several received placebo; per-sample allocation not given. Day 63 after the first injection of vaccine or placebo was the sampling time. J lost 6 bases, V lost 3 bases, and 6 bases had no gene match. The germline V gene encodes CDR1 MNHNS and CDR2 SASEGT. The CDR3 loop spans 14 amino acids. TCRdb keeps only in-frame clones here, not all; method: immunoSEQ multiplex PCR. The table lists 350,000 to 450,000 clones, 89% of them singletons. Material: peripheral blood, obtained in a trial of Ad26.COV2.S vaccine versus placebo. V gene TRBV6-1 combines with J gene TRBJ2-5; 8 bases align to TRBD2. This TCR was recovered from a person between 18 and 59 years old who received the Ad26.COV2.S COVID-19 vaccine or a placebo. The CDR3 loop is CASSDMTSVKTQYF. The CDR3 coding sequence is TGTGCCAGCAGTGACATGACTAGCGTGAAGACCCAGTACTTC.